The entry below describes one T cell receptor (beta chain). The antigen is unknown. This CDR3 is built from 14 residues. V dropped 8 bases and J dropped 4; count of bases not matched to a gene: 7. Germline CDR1 SGDLS, CDR2 YYNGEE. Second-dose schedules of about 4 or about 12 weeks were combined. This sample was taken from a study of T cell responses to AZD1222 COVID-19 vaccine. Notes on the study in general: Compared with day 0, the breadth and depth of the Spike-specific TCR repertoire rose significantly after two doses of AZD1222. Mapped onto spike, vaccine-associated CD4 TCRs spanned it and were dominant at 160-218 and 743-854. Unmutated variant regions are reportedly the target of nearly half of TCRs that are spike-specific.

TCRdb's table, derived via immunoSEQ multiplex PCR, lists solely in-frame clones and lacks some. The table has 95,000 to 150,000 clones, 85% to 95% seen once. This sequence was found in an adult who received the AZD1222 COVID-19 vaccine. The sequences come from peripheral blood, collected 28 days after the second AZD1222 dose. This rearrangement joins TRBV9 to TRBJ1-4; the match to TRBD1 covers 8 bases. In DNA, the CDR3 is TGTGCCAGTTCGCAGGGGGCCATTAATGAAAAACTGTTTTTT. Its protein product is CASSQGAINEKLFF.